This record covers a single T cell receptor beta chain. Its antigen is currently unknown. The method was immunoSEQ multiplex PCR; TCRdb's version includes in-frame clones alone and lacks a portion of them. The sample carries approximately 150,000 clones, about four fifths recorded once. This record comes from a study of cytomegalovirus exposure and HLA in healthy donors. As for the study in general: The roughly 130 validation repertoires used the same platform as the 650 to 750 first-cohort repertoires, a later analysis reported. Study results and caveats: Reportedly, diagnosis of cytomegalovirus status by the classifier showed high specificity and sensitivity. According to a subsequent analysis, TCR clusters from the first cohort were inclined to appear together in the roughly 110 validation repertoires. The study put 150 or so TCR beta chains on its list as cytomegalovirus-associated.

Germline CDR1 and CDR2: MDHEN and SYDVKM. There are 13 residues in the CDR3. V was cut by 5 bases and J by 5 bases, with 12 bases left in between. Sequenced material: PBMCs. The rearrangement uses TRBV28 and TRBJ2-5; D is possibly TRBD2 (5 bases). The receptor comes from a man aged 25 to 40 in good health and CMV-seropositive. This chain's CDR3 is CASSRTLLETQYF. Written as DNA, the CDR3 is TGTGCCAGCAGTAGGACTCTCTTGGAGACCCAGTACTTC. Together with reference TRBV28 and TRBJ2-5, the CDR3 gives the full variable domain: DVKVTQSSRYLVKRTGEKVFLECVQDMDHENMFWYRQDPGLGLRLIYFSYDVKMKEKGDIPEGYSVSREKKERFSLILESASTNQTSMYLCASSRTLLETQYFGPGTRLLVL.